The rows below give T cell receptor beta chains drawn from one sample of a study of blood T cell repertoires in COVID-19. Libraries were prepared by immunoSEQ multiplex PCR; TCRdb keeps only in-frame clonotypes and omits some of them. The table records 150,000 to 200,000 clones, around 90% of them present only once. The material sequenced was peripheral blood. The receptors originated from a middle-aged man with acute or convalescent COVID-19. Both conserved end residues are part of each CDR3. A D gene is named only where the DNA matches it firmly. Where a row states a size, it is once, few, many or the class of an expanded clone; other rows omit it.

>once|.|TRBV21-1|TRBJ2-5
TGTGCCAGCAGCAAATGGTCGGGGGGACTCCAGGAGACCCAGTACTTC
CASSKWSGGLQETQYF
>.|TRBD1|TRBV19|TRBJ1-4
TGTGCCAGTACCGCGGACAGGCGGCTGTTTTTT
CASTADRRLFF
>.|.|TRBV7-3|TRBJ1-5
TGTGCCAGCAGCGCGGGACCTAATCAGCCCCAGCATTTT
CASSAGPNQPQHF
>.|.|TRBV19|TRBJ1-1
TGTGCCAGTAGTATTGACTCGGTTGCTAACACTGAAGCTTTCTTT
CASSIDSVANTEAFF
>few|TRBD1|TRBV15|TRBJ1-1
TGTGCCACCAGCCGCGACAGGGGGCCTCGTAAGAACACTGAAGCTTTCTTT
CATSRDRGPRKNTEAFF
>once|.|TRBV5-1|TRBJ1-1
TGCGCCAGCAGCCCGGAGGGTCGATTAGGATACACTGAAGCTTTCTTT
CASSPEGRLGYTEAFF
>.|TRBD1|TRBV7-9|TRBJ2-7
TGTGCCAGCAGCTTCCTGGGACAGGGAACCTACGAGCAGTACTTC
CASSFLGQGTYEQYF
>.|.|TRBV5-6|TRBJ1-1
TGTGCCAGCAGCTTTGCAGGGGCGCACACTGAAGCTTTCTTT
CASSFAGAHTEAFF
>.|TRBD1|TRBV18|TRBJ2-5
TGTGCCAGCCTATCGACAGGGGCAGAGACCCAGTACTTC
CASLSTGAETQYF
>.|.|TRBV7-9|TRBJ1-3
TGTGCCAGCAGCTCAGGTGGACAGTATGCTGGAAACACCATATATTTT
CASSSGGQYAGNTIYF
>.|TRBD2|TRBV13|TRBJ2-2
TGTGCCAGCAGCTTCGGACTAGCGGGGGGCACCGGGGAGCTGTTTTTT
CASSFGLAGGTGELFF
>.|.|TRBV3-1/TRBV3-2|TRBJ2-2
TGTGCCAGCAGCCACAGGGTTAACGCCGGGGAGCTGTTTTTT
CASSHRVNAGELFF
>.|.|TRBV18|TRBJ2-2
TGTGCCAGCTCACCAACGGCCGGAGACACCGGGGAGCTGTTTTTT
CASSPTAGDTGELFF
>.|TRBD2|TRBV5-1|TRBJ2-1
TGCGCCAGCAGCGTAGCTAGCGGGGGGGCCAATGAGCAGTTCTTC
CASSVASGGANEQFF
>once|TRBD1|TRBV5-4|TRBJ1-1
TGTGCCAGCAGCTTGGGGCAGGACAGGGGGCCTAACACTGAAGCTTTCTTT
CASSLGQDRGPNTEAFF
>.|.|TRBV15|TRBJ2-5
TGTGCCACCAGCAGAAGTCGGGAGATGGAGACCCAGTACTTC
CATSRSREMETQYF
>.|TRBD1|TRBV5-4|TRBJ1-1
TGTGCCAGCAGCTTGGATGGGACAGGGGTTGTTTCTGAAGCTTTCTTT
CASSLDGTGVVSEAFF
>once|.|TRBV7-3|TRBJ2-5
TGTGCCAGCAGCTTAGGTGGGAGGCAAGAGACCCAGTACTTC
CASSLGGRQETQYF
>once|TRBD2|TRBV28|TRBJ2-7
TGTGCCAGCAGTTCCGGGGGGAGAGGGGAGCAGTACTTC
CASSSGGRGEQYF
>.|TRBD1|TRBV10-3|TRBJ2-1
TGTGCCATCAGTGAGTCGGCGGGACAGGGGGCGAACAATGAGCAGTTCTTC
CAISESAGQGANNEQFF
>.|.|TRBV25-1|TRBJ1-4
TGTGCCACCTCGGGGGGGGGTTGGACTAATGAAAAACTGTTTTTT
CATSGGGWTNEKLFF
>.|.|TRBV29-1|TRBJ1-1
TGCAGCGCCCAGGGTTACAAGGGGAACACTGAAGCTTTCTTT
CSAQGYKGNTEAFF
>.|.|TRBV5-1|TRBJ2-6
TGCGCCAGCAGCTCCGGACAGATACCTTCTGGGGCCAACGTCCTGACTTTC
CASSSGQIPSGANVLTF
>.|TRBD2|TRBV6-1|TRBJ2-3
TGTGCCAGCAGTGACTTCCAGATAGCGGGTACAGATACGCAGTATTTT
CASSDFQIAGTDTQYF
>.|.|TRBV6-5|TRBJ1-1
TGTGCCAGCACCCTGAATTCGGTTAGCACTGAAGCTTTCTTT
CASTLNSVSTEAFF
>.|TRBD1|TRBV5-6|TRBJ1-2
TGTGCCAGCAGGTTAGGACAGGGGACTTCAGGGGGCTACACCTTC
CASRLGQGTSGGYTF
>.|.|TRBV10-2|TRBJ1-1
TGCGCCAGCAGGGAAACCGGACAGCCGGGGAACACTGAAGCTTTCTTT
CASRETGQPGNTEAFF
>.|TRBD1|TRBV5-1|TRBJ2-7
TGCGCCAGCAGCATCGGGACAGTCTACGAGCAGTACTTC
CASSIGTVYEQYF
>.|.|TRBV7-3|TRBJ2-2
TGTGCCAGCAGCCCCGTTGTCCGGGGCACCGGGGAGCTGTTTTTT
CASSPVVRGTGELFF
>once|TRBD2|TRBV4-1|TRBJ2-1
TGCGCCAGCAGCCAAGAGAGCGGGCGGGGGGTGCTTTCTTACAATGAGCAGTTCTTC
CASSQESGRGVLSYNEQFF
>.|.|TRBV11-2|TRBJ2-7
TGTGCCAGCAGCTTAGTCGGCCAGGCGTCGTACGAGCAGTACTTC
CASSLVGQASYEQYF
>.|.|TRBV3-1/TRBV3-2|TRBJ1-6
TGTGCCAGGTTAACAGGCTCCTATAATTCACCCCTCCACTTT
CARLTGSYNSPLHF
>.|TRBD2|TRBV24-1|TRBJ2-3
TGTGCCACCAGTGATTTCCAAGCGGGGGGGCCTGCTACGCAGTATTTT
CATSDFQAGGPATQYF
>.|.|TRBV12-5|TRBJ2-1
TGTGCTAGTGGTTTGGCGGGTGAGCAGTTCTTC
CASGLAGEQFF